This entry features one T cell receptor (beta chain) sequence. Its antigen remains unknown. The sample originates from a study of T-cell reconstitution after alpha-beta-depleted transplantation in children. General observations from the study: Newly produced T cells mostly accounted for T-cell counts and diversity one year post-transplant.

The authors prepared the TCRbeta library with unique molecular identifiers. TCRdb ran MiXCR on the PCR reads and lists one entry per CDR3 protein. The sample has roughly 790,000 distinct CDR3 sequences, roughly 15% seen once; the top ten hold 5%. The specimen comprised PBMCs, mostly from graft donor cells, sampled 360 days after TCRalphabeta/CD19-depleted stem cell transplant. The clonotype comes from a male patient between 5 and 17 years old who had a stem cell transplant for acute lymphoblastic leukemia, so the T cells may come from the graft donor.

CDR3 protein: CASSRGRLAGRYEQFF. CDR3 sequence (DNA): TGTGCCAGTAGTAGGGGGAGACTAGCGGGAAGGTATGAGCAGTTCTTC. V usage is TRBV19 and J usage is TRBJ2-1, with TRBD2 identical over 11 bases. V lost 4 bases, J lost 8 bases, and 10 bases stayed unmatched. Per the germline V gene, CDR1 is LNHDA and CDR2 is SQIVND (reference sequence). The CDR3 contains 16 residues.